Sequencing of this TCR beta chain was carried out in a study of shared clonotypes between healthy human individuals. Notes on the study in general: It was only blood that was sampled, and tissue repertoires likely differ.

Measured with immunoSEQ multiplex PCR; TCRdb has only the in-frame clones, and not every one. The table shows over 850,000 clones, with around 82% occurring only once. The donors, all of them Caucasian adults, lived in Nashville, Tennessee. Concerning this clone: The antigen is undetermined.

V lost 0 bases and J lost 7; bases outside the gene matches: 5. The CDR3 is 13 amino acids. Per the germline V gene, CDR1 is SQVTM and CDR2 is ANQGSEA. The origin of this receptor is a man aged 18 to 29 in good health. Some clones in this sample may be carry-over from other donors' samples. The source material was memory CD4+ T cells from PBMCs. Subset: CD45RA-negative fraction. This chain connects TRBV29-1 to TRBJ1-1; 7 nucleotides line up with TRBD1. CDR3: CSVEDLTGVEAFF. CDR3 nucleotides: TGCAGCGTTGAAGATCTTACAGGGGTTGAAGCTTTCTTT.